This T cell receptor beta chain came from a study of shared T cell receptors in the human thymus. The CDR3 length is 16 residues. V was clipped by 0 bases and J by 0 bases, with 9 bases between them. Germline loops: CDR1 LNHNV, CDR2 YYDKDF (reference sequence). Clones were read by immunoSEQ multiplex PCR, and TCRdb kept only the in-frame ones, dropping some. Of hundreds of thousands of clones in the sample, approximately 83% are singletons; the top ten hold around 0.0094%. A further study also used this sample, focusing on human thymus T cells.

The sample was thymocytes. The sequence came from a girl under two years old with a congenital heart defect. V and J are TRBV15 and TRBJ2-4; a weak D match, TRBD1 (5 bases). The CDR3 DNA is TGTGCCACCAGCAGAGAGGGGCCGATAGCCAAAAACATTCAGTACTTC. It yields the protein CATSREGPIAKNIQYF.